The rows below give T cell receptor beta chains drawn from one sample of a study of cytomegalovirus exposure and HLA in healthy donors. Measured with immunoSEQ multiplex PCR; TCRdb has only the in-frame clones, and not every one. Among hundreds of thousands of clones, roughly 83% were seen once, and the ten largest hold roughly 0.75%. Sequenced: PBMCs. These receptors all stem from a boy younger than 10 in good health and CMV-seronegative. Each CDR3 is given with its conserved first and last residue. The D gene is left open where the match is weak. A row's size may be missing; if present it is once, few, many or a size class.

j_call	v_call	d_call	clone_size	cdr3_aa	cdr3_nt
TRBJ1-2	TRBV5-1	.	.	CASSLIASQYTYGYTF	TGCGCCAGCAGCTTGATCGCCAGTCAGTACACATATGGCTACACCTTC
TRBJ1-2	TRBV6-1	.	.	CATKPGADYGYTF	TGTGCCACCAAGCCAGGGGCTGACTATGGCTACACCTTC
TRBJ1-2	TRBV6-1	.	.	CAALSELTPGGYTF	TGTGCCGCCCTATCCGAGCTAACCCCGGGAGGCTACACCTTC
TRBJ2-2	TRBV7-2	.	.	CASTLASGLGNTGELFF	TGTGCCAGCACCCTGGCCAGCGGGCTCGGGAACACCGGGGAGCTGTTTTTT
TRBJ2-7	TRBV27	.	few	CATSDNSYEQYF	TGTGCCACCAGCGACAATTCCTACGAGCAGTACTTC
TRBJ1-2	TRBV30	.	.	CAWSPDGSYGYTF	TGTGCCTGGAGTCCCGACGGGAGCTATGGCTACACCTTC
TRBJ2-1	TRBV10-1	TRBD2	.	CASSVTSGGPYNEQFF	TGCGCCAGCAGTGTAACTAGCGGGGGCCCCTACAATGAGCAGTTCTTC
TRBJ1-5	TRBV6-6	.	few	CASSYSMGGLQPQHF	TGTGCCAGCAGTTACTCGATGGGCGGGCTTCAGCCCCAGCATTTT
TRBJ2-1	TRBV19	TRBD2	once	CASSIDRGRSYNEQFF	TGTGCCAGTAGTATAGATCGCGGGAGGTCCTACAATGAGCAGTTCTTC
TRBJ2-7	TRBV21-1	.	.	CASSRDFSYEQYF	TGTGCCAGCAGCAGGGACTTCTCCTACGAGCAGTACTTC
TRBJ2-1	TRBV4-1	TRBD2	.	CASSQGYSGSRYEQFF	TGCGCCAGCAGCCAAGGATATAGCGGGAGTAGGTATGAGCAGTTCTTC
TRBJ2-3	TRBV19	TRBD2	.	CASQAIAGAPDTQYF	TGTGCCAGCCAGGCTATAGCGGGAGCCCCAGATACGCAGTATTTT
TRBJ2-5	TRBV15	TRBD2	.	CATSPYSGTSGGQGETQYF	TGTGCCACCAGCCCCTACTCCGGGACTAGCGGGGGTCAGGGGGAGACCCAGTACTTC
TRBJ2-5	TRBV6-5	TRBD2	once	CASSYSLAGEETQYF	TGTGCCAGCAGTTACTCACTAGCGGGGGAAGAGACCCAGTACTTC
TRBJ2-1	TRBV19	.	.	CASSMGTRGGNEQFF	TGTGCCAGTAGTATGGGAACTAGAGGTGGCAATGAGCAGTTCTTC
TRBJ1-2	TRBV29-1	.	.	CSVSERSYGYTF	TGCAGCGTTAGTGAGCGCAGCTATGGCTACACCTTC
TRBJ2-5	TRBV5-1	TRBD2	.	CASSLGGRAGETQYF	TGCGCCAGCAGCTTAGGCGGGAGGGCCGGAGAGACCCAGTACTTC
TRBJ1-1	TRBV5-4	.	.	CASSLAGGNTEAFF	TGTGCCAGCAGCTTGGCGGGGGGCAACACTGAAGCTTTCTTT
TRBJ1-5	TRBV7-6	TRBD1	.	CASSPQGMGNQPQHF	TGTGCCAGCAGCCCACAGGGGATGGGCAATCAGCCCCAGCATTTT
TRBJ1-2	TRBV6-1	.	.	CASSDLYGYTF	TGTGCCAGCAGTGATCTGTATGGCTACACCTTC
TRBJ2-4	TRBV4-1	TRBD1	.	CASSQPGGTGGDIQYF	TGCGCCAGCAGCCAGCCAGGCGGGACAGGCGGGGACATTCAGTACTTC
TRBJ1-1	TRBV18	.	few	CASSPLQGYTEAFF	TGTGCCAGCTCACCTTTACAGGGTTACACTGAAGCTTTCTTT
TRBJ2-7	TRBV19	TRBD2	once	CASSIFGASGSPEQYF	TGTGCCAGTAGTATATTTGGGGCTAGCGGGAGCCCCGAGCAGTACTTC
TRBJ1-2	TRBV13	.	.	CASTSSLLEYGYTF	TGTGCCAGCACCAGCAGCTTACTGGAGTATGGCTACACCTTC
TRBJ2-5	TRBV10-1	.	few	CASSGQETQYF	TGCGCCAGCAGTGGCCAGGAGACCCAGTACTTC
TRBJ2-5	TRBV7-9	.	.	CASSLGTSAQYF	TGTGCCAGCAGCTTAGGGACATCGGCCCAGTACTTC
TRBJ2-7	TRBV6-1	.	.	CASSDSNWAGYEQYF	TGTGCCAGCAGTGATTCCAATTGGGCGGGCTACGAGCAGTACTTC
TRBJ2-3	TRBV7-3	.	.	CASSLQGSTDTQYF	TGTGCCAGCAGCCTGCAGGGAAGCACAGATACGCAGTATTTT
TRBJ2-1	TRBV15	TRBD2	.	CATSRAASGINEQFF	TGTGCCACCAGCAGAGCGGCTAGCGGGATAAATGAGCAGTTCTTC
TRBJ1-2	TRBV7-9	.	.	CASSRPDNGYTF	TGTGCCAGCAGCAGACCGGACAATGGCTACACCTTC
TRBJ2-3	TRBV2	TRBD2	.	CASSELAGSTDTQYF	TGTGCCAGCAGTGAACTAGCGGGAAGCACAGATACGCAGTATTTT
TRBJ2-3	TRBV9	.	once	CASSVGGDTQYF	TGTGCCAGCAGCGTCGGGGGTGATACGCAGTATTTT
TRBJ2-3	TRBV9	TRBD2	.	CASSVARTRSTDTQYF	TGTGCCAGCAGCGTGGCAAGGACTAGAAGCACAGATACGCAGTATTTT
TRBJ1-1	TRBV6-6	.	.	CASLQGGEAFF	TGTGCCAGTCTCCAGGGAGGTGAAGCTTTCTTT
TRBJ2-7	TRBV7-3	.	.	CASSSLRIPYEQYF	TGTGCCAGCAGCTCGCTCAGGATCCCCTACGAGCAGTACTTC
TRBJ2-7	TRBV29-1	TRBD1	.	CSVWDRAHEQYF	TGCAGCGTATGGGACAGGGCCCACGAGCAGTACTTC
TRBJ2-2	TRBV19	TRBD1	.	CASKGQGASMNTGELFF	TGTGCCAGTAAGGGGCAGGGGGCGTCGATGAACACCGGGGAGCTGTTTTTT
TRBJ2-5	TRBV11-1	TRBD2	.	CASSNGLAGVKETQYF	TGTGCCAGCAGCAACGGACTAGCGGGGGTTAAAGAGACCCAGTACTTC
TRBJ2-7	TRBV7-9	.	.	CASSLVSHYEQYF	TGTGCCAGCAGCTTAGTGAGCCACTACGAGCAGTACTTC
TRBJ2-6	TRBV28	TRBD1	.	CASSLPGQGFSGANVLTF	TGTGCCAGCAGCCTCCCGGGACAGGGTTTCTCTGGGGCCAACGTCCTGACTTTC
TRBJ2-3	TRBV5-1	.	.	CASSLPSTDTQYF	TGCGCCAGCAGCCTCCCTAGCACAGATACGCAGTATTTT
TRBJ2-7	TRBV4-2	.	.	CASSQDAGYYEQYF	TGTGCCAGCAGCCAAGATGCCGGTTACTACGAGCAGTACTTC
TRBJ1-1	TRBV4-1	.	few	CASSLWGGNTEAFF	TGCGCCAGCAGCCTATGGGGGGGGAACACTGAAGCTTTCTTT
TRBJ1-1	TRBV27	.	.	CASSLAGTTNTEAFF	TGTGCCAGCAGTTTGGCCGGGACAACGAACACTGAAGCTTTCTTT
TRBJ2-7	TRBV4-1	.	.	CASSQVSEGSYEQYF	TGCGCCAGCAGCCAAGTAAGCGAAGGTTCCTACGAGCAGTACTTC
TRBJ2-3	TRBV4-1	TRBD2	.	CASSQGVAGADTQYF	TGCGCCAGCAGCCAAGGGGTAGCGGGGGCAGATACGCAGTATTTT
TRBJ2-1	TRBV9	.	.	CASSGEVAVSAYNEQFF	TGTGCCAGCAGCGGCGAAGTGGCGGTCTCGGCATACAATGAGCAGTTCTTC
TRBJ2-1	TRBV6-1	TRBD2	few	CASSERTSGSNEQFF	TGTGCCAGCAGTGAAAGGACTAGCGGGAGCAATGAGCAGTTCTTC
TRBJ2-4	TRBV19	.	once	CASTGSEKNIQYF	TGTGCCAGTACTGGTAGCGAAAAAAACATTCAGTACTTC
TRBJ2-3	TRBV11-1	.	.	CASRGLPSTDTQYF	TGTGCCAGCAGAGGACTACCAAGCACAGATACGCAGTATTTT
TRBJ1-1	TRBV4-2	.	few	CASSQSGITEAFF	TGTGCCAGCAGCCAGTCAGGCATCACTGAAGCTTTCTTT
TRBJ1-3	TRBV7-8	.	.	CASSLSSLPIYF	TGTGCCAGCAGCTTATCCTCCCTCCCCATATATTTT
TRBJ2-1	TRBV27	.	.	CASSPGSYEQFF	TGTGCCAGCAGCCCGGGGAGCTATGAGCAGTTCTTC
TRBJ2-7	TRBV11-2	TRBD1	.	CASSLDKGANEQYF	TGTGCCAGCAGCTTAGATAAGGGGGCGAACGAGCAGTACTTC
TRBJ2-4	TRBV11-3	.	.	CASSLRRGHIQYF	TGTGCCAGCAGCTTACGCAGGGGACACATTCAGTACTTC